This T cell receptor (beta chain) was recorded in a study of CD8+CD57+ T cells in acquired aplastic anemia. Patients selected for sequencing had displayed CD8+CD57+ cell expansion by flow cytometry. The study profiled TCR beta VDJ and CDR3 using genomic DNA as template. TCRdb ran MiXCR on the reads and lists one entry per CDR3 protein. The table lists about 58,000 distinct CDR3 sequences, roughly three fifths of them singletons. The sequenced sample was sorted CD4+, CD8+, or CD8+CD57+ T cells (not recorded which) from PBMCs. The TCR comes from a human donor with aplastic anemia.

CDR3 DNA: TGCGCCAGCAGCGCCGGACAGGCCGCATGGTACTTC. Amino acid sequence: CASSAGQAAWYF. This chain connects TRBV10-2 to TRBJ2-5, with 7 bases matching TRBD1. The CDR3 consists of 12 residues. Germline CDR1 is WSHSY and CDR2 is SAAADI. The junction had 11 bases not matched to a gene; V was cut back by 6 bases and J by 13 bases.